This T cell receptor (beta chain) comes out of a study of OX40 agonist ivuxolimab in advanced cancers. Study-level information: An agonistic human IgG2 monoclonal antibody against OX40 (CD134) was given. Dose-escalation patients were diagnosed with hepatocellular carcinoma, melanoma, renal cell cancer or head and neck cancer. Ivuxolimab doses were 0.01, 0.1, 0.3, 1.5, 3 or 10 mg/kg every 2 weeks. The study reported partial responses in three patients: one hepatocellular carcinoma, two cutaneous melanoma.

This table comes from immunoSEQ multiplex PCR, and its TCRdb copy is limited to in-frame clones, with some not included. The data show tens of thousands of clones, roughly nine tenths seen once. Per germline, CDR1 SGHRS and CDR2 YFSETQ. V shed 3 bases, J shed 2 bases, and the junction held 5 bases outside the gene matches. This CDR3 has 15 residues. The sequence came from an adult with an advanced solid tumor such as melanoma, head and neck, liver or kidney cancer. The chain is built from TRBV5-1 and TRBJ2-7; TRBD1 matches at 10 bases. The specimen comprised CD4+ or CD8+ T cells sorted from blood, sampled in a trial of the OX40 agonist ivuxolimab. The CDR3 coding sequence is TGCGCCAGCAGCTCGAGACAGGGGGCCACCTACGAGCAGTACTTC. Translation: CASSSRQGATYEQYF. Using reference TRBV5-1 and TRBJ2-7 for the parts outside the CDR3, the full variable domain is KAGVTQTPRYLIKTRGQQVTLSCSPISGHRSVSWYQQTPGQGLQFLFEYFSETQRNKGNFPGRFSGRQFSNSRSEMNVSTLELGDSALYLCASSSRQGATYEQYFGPGTRLTVT.